This TCR beta chain was obtained from a study of T cell repertoires in cytomegalovirus infection (dated by TCRdb to the late 2010s). As for the study more broadly: Donor HLA type was relevant to the analysis, because carriage of CMV infection together with the matching HLA type was indicated by public TCR beta signatures.

The CDR3 runs 12 amino acids, cysteine and phenylalanine included. Solely the CDR3 DNA is kept, with 36 bases framed from the first base. Trimming removed 5 bases from V and 7 bases from J; the gene matches leave 2 bases unexplained. CDR1 and CDR2 (SGHRS, YFSETQ) derive from the germline V gene. The paper as a whole reports these results and caveats: In both this cohort and an independent roughly 350-donor cohort, the cumulative frequency of public TCR beta family members distinguished carriers of CMV infection plus the relevant HLA type. The ex vivo response was dominated by HLA-C-restricted CMV-specific TCR beta clonotypes, and the single most frequent clonotype in two of eight donors was supplied by these HLA-C-restricted clonotypes.

Sequencing instrument: Illumina HiSeq 1500. Through fastp at Q25 and MiXCR, TCRdb rebuilt clones from the public reads, retaining in-frame beta chains. CDR3 protein sequences are deduplicated, and each keeps its most common genes and DNA. The sample data list more than 250,000 distinct CDR3 sequences, and roughly 15% of these were observed just once. The biggest ten clones account for 8.5% to 10% of the sample. Details on this clonotype: What this receptor recognizes is not known. No base quality information exists; no much larger clone differs at one position.

The TCR originated in a human donor in good health (CMV status not recorded). Some clones in this sample may be carry-over from other donors' samples. Material for sequencing was PBMCs. The rearrangement combines TRBV5-1 with TRBJ1-1, and 10 junction bases match TRBD1. The sequence in DNA is TGCGCCAGCAGGTGGACAGGGGGTGAAGCTTTCTTT. Its amino acids are CASRWTGGEAFF.